This T cell receptor (beta chain) was recorded in a study of blood T cell repertoires in COVID-19. Whole-study context: Donors in the United States, Italy and Spain gave samples during acute or convalescent COVID-19. From T cells, B-cell-depleted T cells, or PBMCs came the material, which was cDNA or gDNA.

Participant reports of clinical history set cohort assignment. In the study's own analysis: Amplification with reference gene primers provided the estimates of nucleated cell counts. Method: immunoSEQ multiplex PCR; TCRdb's copy keeps in-frame clones and lacks some. That table gives V, J and clone size, and the DNA gave D and trimming. The sample lists about 440,000 clones; roughly nine tenths were seen once. Source material: PBMCs or T cells enriched from blood (not recorded which). The receptor was isolated from a woman in her late teens or twenties with acute COVID-19.

CDR3: CASSIIRNSRYEQYF. The CDR3 nucleotides read TGTGCCAGTAGTATTATCCGTAACAGCCGCTACGAGCAGTACTTC. The V and J genes are TRBV19 and TRBJ2-7; D call uncertain. V was clipped by 3 bases and J by 3 bases, with 15 bases between them. CDR1 LNHDA and CDR2 SQIVND come from the germline V gene (reference sequence). The CDR3 contains 15 residues.